This is a list of T cell receptor beta chains from one sample in a study of T cell responses to AZD1222 COVID-19 vaccine. The assay was immunoSEQ multiplex PCR, and TCRdb's table has in-frame clones only and misses some. The sample yields roughly 40,000 clones, 88% seen once. Sample: peripheral blood, taken 28 days after the second AZD1222 dose. Receptors originate from an adult who received the AZD1222 COVID-19 vaccine. CDR3s include the opening cysteine and the closing phenylalanine or tryptophan. A D gene is named only where the DNA matches it firmly. Where a row states a size, it is once, few, many or the class of an expanded clone; other rows omit it.

D gene: -; V gene: TRBV3-1/TRBV3-2; clone size: -; J gene: TRBJ1-2; CDR3 protein: CASSPLGDYGYTF; CDR3 DNA: TGTGCCAGCAGCCCGTTAGGGGACTATGGCTACACCTTC
D gene: -; V gene: TRBV10-3; clone size: -; J gene: TRBJ1-1; CDR3 protein: CAIRLDGNTEAFF; CDR3 DNA: TGTGCCATCAGACTGGACGGGAACACTGAAGCTTTCTTT
D gene: -; V gene: TRBV7-9; clone size: -; J gene: TRBJ2-6; CDR3 protein: CASSSGFSGANVLTF; CDR3 DNA: TGTGCCAGCAGCTCAGGATTTTCTGGGGCCAACGTCCTGACTTTC
D gene: TRBD2; V gene: TRBV11-2; clone size: -; J gene: TRBJ2-3; CDR3 protein: CASSLATSGGALGDTQYF; CDR3 DNA: TGTGCCAGCAGCTTAGCAACTAGCGGGGGGGCCCTCGGAGATACGCAGTATTTT
D gene: -; V gene: TRBV12-3/TRBV12-4; clone size: -; J gene: TRBJ1-2; CDR3 protein: CASSRDLFYGYTF; CDR3 DNA: TGTGCCAGCAGTCGGGACCTTTTCTATGGCTACACCTTC
D gene: -; V gene: TRBV6-5; clone size: -; J gene: TRBJ1-1; CDR3 protein: CASRTSSYEAFF; CDR3 DNA: TGTGCCAGCAGGACAAGCAGTTATGAAGCTTTCTTT
D gene: -; V gene: TRBV7-9; clone size: -; J gene: TRBJ2-5; CDR3 protein: CASSPPGRSRETQYF; CDR3 DNA: TGTGCCAGCAGCCCCCCGGGTAGGTCCCGAGAGACCCAGTACTTC
D gene: -; V gene: TRBV7-6; clone size: -; J gene: TRBJ2-5; CDR3 protein: CASSLDHRETQYF; CDR3 DNA: TGTGCCAGCAGCTTAGACCATCGAGAGACCCAGTACTTC
D gene: TRBD2; V gene: TRBV10-3; clone size: -; J gene: TRBJ2-5; CDR3 protein: CAISEAGIRKTQYF; CDR3 DNA: TGTGCCATCAGTGAAGCGGGAATTAGGAAGACCCAGTACTTC
D gene: TRBD1; V gene: TRBV19; clone size: -; J gene: TRBJ1-5; CDR3 protein: CASSTTGGGQPQHF; CDR3 DNA: TGTGCCAGTAGTACGACAGGGGGAGGTCAGCCCCAGCATTTT
D gene: -; V gene: TRBV19; clone size: -; J gene: TRBJ2-2; CDR3 protein: CATSRGGGLGGELFF; CDR3 DNA: TGTGCCACCAGTCGTGGAGGGGGCTTGGGCGGGGAGCTGTTTTTT
D gene: TRBD1; V gene: TRBV7-2; clone size: -; J gene: TRBJ1-2; CDR3 protein: CASSLGTGFNYGYTF; CDR3 DNA: TGTGCCAGCAGCTTGGGGACAGGGTTTAACTATGGCTACACCTTC
D gene: -; V gene: TRBV9; clone size: -; J gene: TRBJ2-3; CDR3 protein: CASSVEVGADTQYF; CDR3 DNA: TGTGCCAGCAGCGTAGAGGTGGGGGCAGATACGCAGTATTTT
D gene: TRBD2; V gene: TRBV6-2/TRBV6-3; clone size: -; J gene: TRBJ2-1; CDR3 protein: CASSYSAGVYDEQFF; CDR3 DNA: TGTGCCAGCAGTTACTCGGCGGGAGTATACGATGAGCAGTTCTTC
D gene: -; V gene: TRBV27; clone size: -; J gene: TRBJ2-7; CDR3 protein: CASSLAPSGEQYF; CDR3 DNA: TGTGCCAGCAGTTTGGCCCCATCTGGCGAGCAGTACTTC
D gene: TRBD2; V gene: TRBV4-3; clone size: -; J gene: TRBJ2-5; CDR3 protein: CASSQAPGGAGETQYF; CDR3 DNA: TGCGCCAGCAGCCAAGCCCCGGGGGGGGCAGGAGAGACCCAGTACTTC
D gene: TRBD1; V gene: TRBV18; clone size: once; J gene: TRBJ1-2; CDR3 protein: CASSSGQDYGYTF; CDR3 DNA: TGTGCCAGCTCATCAGGACAGGACTATGGCTACACCTTC
D gene: -; V gene: TRBV19; clone size: -; J gene: TRBJ1-5; CDR3 protein: CASTLLGGMGQPQHF; CDR3 DNA: TGTGCCAGTACCCTCTTGGGGGGGATGGGTCAGCCCCAGCATTTT
D gene: -; V gene: TRBV6-4; clone size: -; J gene: TRBJ1-1; CDR3 protein: CASSVGFNTEAFF; CDR3 DNA: TGTGCCAGCAGTGTAGGATTCAACACTGAAGCTTTCTTT
D gene: -; V gene: TRBV5-8; clone size: -; J gene: TRBJ2-7; CDR3 protein: CASSSGDRIREQYF; CDR3 DNA: TGTGCCAGCAGCTCCGGAGACAGGATCCGCGAGCAGTACTTC
D gene: -; V gene: TRBV7-2; clone size: -; J gene: TRBJ2-7; CDR3 protein: CASSLVASGENEQYF; CDR3 DNA: TGTGCCAGCAGCTTAGTAGCGTCAGGGGAAAACGAGCAGTACTTC
D gene: TRBD1; V gene: TRBV9; clone size: few; J gene: TRBJ2-1; CDR3 protein: CASSYSGQGWGEQFF; CDR3 DNA: TGTGCCAGCAGTTATTCGGGACAGGGCTGGGGTGAGCAGTTCTTC
D gene: -; V gene: TRBV3-1/TRBV3-2; clone size: -; J gene: TRBJ1-1; CDR3 protein: CASSLRGLGEAFF; CDR3 DNA: TGTGCCAGCAGCCTTCGCGGTCTTGGCGAAGCTTTCTTT
D gene: -; V gene: TRBV19; clone size: -; J gene: TRBJ2-7; CDR3 protein: CASSATLSSYEQYF; CDR3 DNA: TGTGCCAGTAGCGCGACTCTGAGCTCCTACGAGCAGTACTTC
D gene: -; V gene: TRBV21-1; clone size: -; J gene: TRBJ1-5; CDR3 protein: CASSKILAGDGLNSDHQPQHF; CDR3 DNA: TGTGCCAGCAGCAAAATCTTGGCGGGGGACGGACTAAATAGTGATCATCAGCCCCAGCATTTT
D gene: TRBD1; V gene: TRBV2; clone size: -; J gene: TRBJ2-7; CDR3 protein: CASSEQGQGDEQYF; CDR3 DNA: TGTGCCAGCAGCGAACAGGGACAGGGGGACGAGCAGTACTTC
D gene: -; V gene: TRBV5-1; clone size: -; J gene: TRBJ2-7; CDR3 protein: CASSLDRISREQYF; CDR3 DNA: TGCGCCAGCAGCTTGGACAGAATCTCTAGGGAGCAGTACTTC
D gene: TRBD2; V gene: TRBV4-3; clone size: -; J gene: TRBJ2-1; CDR3 protein: CASSQDGLAGDREQFF; CDR3 DNA: TGCGCCAGCAGCCAAGATGGACTAGCGGGAGATAGAGAGCAGTTCTTC
D gene: -; V gene: TRBV27; clone size: -; J gene: TRBJ2-2; CDR3 protein: CASSLPENTGELFF; CDR3 DNA: TGTGCCAGCAGTTTGCCCGAGAACACCGGGGAGCTGTTTTTT
D gene: TRBD2; V gene: TRBV7-3; clone size: -; J gene: TRBJ2-3; CDR3 protein: CASSPGLATFADTQYF; CDR3 DNA: TGTGCCAGCAGCCCCGGACTAGCGACCTTCGCAGATACGCAGTATTTT
D gene: TRBD2; V gene: TRBV10-3; clone size: -; J gene: TRBJ2-1; CDR3 protein: CALGTSGSNEQFF; CDR3 DNA: TGTGCCCTAGGGACTAGCGGTAGCAATGAGCAGTTCTTC
D gene: -; V gene: TRBV5-4; clone size: -; J gene: TRBJ2-7; CDR3 protein: CASSHRGEQYF; CDR3 DNA: TGTGCCAGCAGCCATCGGGGCGAGCAGTACTTC
D gene: -; V gene: TRBV2; clone size: -; J gene: TRBJ2-4; CDR3 protein: CASRPGQSTKNIQYF; CDR3 DNA: TGTGCCAGCAGACCCGGACAGAGCACAAAAAACATTCAGTACTTC
D gene: -; V gene: TRBV9; clone size: few; J gene: TRBJ1-5; CDR3 protein: CASSVEGFVGQPQHF; CDR3 DNA: TGTGCCAGCAGCGTAGAAGGTTTTGTAGGACAGCCCCAGCATTTT
D gene: -; V gene: TRBV7-2; clone size: few; J gene: TRBJ1-2; CDR3 protein: CASSYYDTHYGYTF; CDR3 DNA: TGTGCCAGCAGCTATTACGACACCCACTATGGCTACACCTTC
D gene: -; V gene: TRBV19; clone size: -; J gene: TRBJ2-1; CDR3 protein: CASSGLAVRNEQFF; CDR3 DNA: TGTGCCAGTAGTGGTCTAGCTGTGAGGAATGAGCAGTTCTTC
D gene: -; V gene: TRBV27; clone size: -; J gene: TRBJ2-1; CDR3 protein: CASSLAGGGGEQFF; CDR3 DNA: TGTGCCAGCAGTTTGGCAGGGGGCGGGGGTGAGCAGTTCTTC
D gene: -; V gene: TRBV18; clone size: -; J gene: TRBJ1-4; CDR3 protein: CASSPPSGAEKLFF; CDR3 DNA: TGTGCCAGCTCACCACCGTCCGGGGCTGAAAAACTGTTTTTT
D gene: TRBD1; V gene: TRBV7-3; clone size: -; J gene: TRBJ2-1; CDR3 protein: CASSLNSGQGPYNEQFF; CDR3 DNA: TGTGCCAGCAGCTTAAATTCGGGACAGGGTCCCTACAATGAGCAGTTCTTC
D gene: TRBD1; V gene: TRBV6-5; clone size: -; J gene: TRBJ1-1; CDR3 protein: CASSYSQGVGAEAFF; CDR3 DNA: TGTGCCAGCAGTTACTCCCAGGGGGTTGGTGCTGAAGCTTTCTTT
D gene: TRBD2; V gene: TRBV7-9; clone size: once; J gene: TRBJ2-2; CDR3 protein: CASSLGRLAGMWELFF; CDR3 DNA: TGTGCCAGCAGCTTAGGAAGGCTAGCGGGAATGTGGGAGCTGTTTTTT
D gene: -; V gene: TRBV6-2/TRBV6-3; clone size: -; J gene: TRBJ2-7; CDR3 protein: CASSYAGEQYF; CDR3 DNA: TGTGCCAGCAGTTACGCGGGCGAGCAGTACTTC
D gene: TRBD2; V gene: TRBV6-5; clone size: -; J gene: TRBJ2-7; CDR3 protein: CASSHPSGRDYEQYF; CDR3 DNA: TGTGCCAGCAGCCACCCTAGCGGGAGAGACTACGAGCAGTACTTC
D gene: -; V gene: TRBV6-2/TRBV6-3; clone size: -; J gene: TRBJ1-2; CDR3 protein: CASSDSRAGGYTF; CDR3 DNA: TGTGCCAGCAGTGACAGTCGAGCTGGTGGCTACACCTTC
D gene: TRBD2; V gene: TRBV29-1; clone size: -; J gene: TRBJ2-1; CDR3 protein: CSVVSGLASYNEQFF; CDR3 DNA: TGCAGCGTTGTTTCCGGACTAGCCTCCTACAATGAGCAGTTCTTC
D gene: -; V gene: TRBV19; clone size: -; J gene: TRBJ1-2; CDR3 protein: CASSRAREGSYGYTF; CDR3 DNA: TGTGCCAGCTCTCGGGCCCGGGAAGGGAGCTATGGCTACACCTTC
D gene: -; V gene: TRBV9; clone size: -; J gene: TRBJ1-4; CDR3 protein: CASSVEGNLVGEKLFF; CDR3 DNA: TGTGCCAGCAGCGTAGAAGGCAACTTGGTAGGGGAAAAACTGTTTTTT